This entry lists 13 T cell receptor beta chains sequenced from one sample in a study of response to subunit inactivated influenza vaccine. TCRdb reanalysed the RT-PCR reads using MiXCR and keeps one entry per CDR3 protein. The sample has 490,000 or so distinct CDR3 sequences; about 7.6% are singletons. Sample: PBMCs from blood, taken around 25 months after vaccination. The source of these receptors is a man aged 45 to 75 who received an inactivated influenza vaccine.

This clonotype appeared many times. The chain links TRBV9 to TRBJ2-6; tentatively, D is TRBD2 (5 bases). Looked up from germline, CDR1 is SGDLS and CDR2 is YYNGEE. The length of the CDR3 is 15 residues. Trimming left V 3 bases short and J 0 bases short, with 7 bases between. In nucleotides, the CDR3 is TGTGCCAGCAGCGAGAGGGACTCTGGGGCCAACGTCCTGACTTTC. It translates to CASSERDSGANVLTF. The variable domain in full, completed from reference TRBV9 and TRBJ2-6, reads DSGVTQTPKHLITATGQRVTLRCSPRSGDLSVYWYQQSLDQGLQFLIQYYNGEERAKGNILERFSAQQFPDLHSELNLSSLELGDSALYFCASSERDSGANVLTFGAGSRLTVL.

The chain is built from TRBV28 and TRBJ2-7; the match to TRBD2 covers 11 bases. CDR3 size: 14 residues. Per germline, CDR1 MDHEN and CDR2 SYDVKM. V was clipped by 7 bases and J by 5 bases; unmatched bases: 7. Here the CDR3 DNA reads TGTGCCAGCAACCTTAGCGGGAGGGCCAACGAGCAGTACTTC. Protein sequence: CASNLSGRANEQYF.

This clonotype has at least ten counts. The chain has TRBV5-1 and TRBJ2-7, with 7 bases fitting TRBD1. The CDR3 runs 13 residues. V shed 7 bases, J shed 3 bases, and the junction held 7 bases outside the gene matches. CDR1 SGHRS and CDR2 YFSETQ come from the germline V gene. In DNA form, the CDR3 reads TGCGCCAGCCGACGGACAGGCGTCTACGAGCAGTACTTC. It translates to CASRRTGVYEQYF.

This clonotype was observed at least ten times. V and J are TRBV6-2 or TRBV6-3 and TRBJ2-1, with a tentative D call TRBD1 (5 bases). Germline CDR1 is MNHEY and CDR2 is SVGEGT. The V gene lost 2 bases and the J gene lost 1 base, with 12 bases spanning the gap. This CDR3 has 16 amino acids. The CDR3, as DNA: TGTGCCAGCAGTTACGGGGCGTCTAGGTCCTACAATGAGCAGTTCTTC. This translates into CASSYGASRSYNEQFF.

V usage is TRBV11-2 and J usage is TRBJ2-7; 13 bases map to TRBD2. V lost 6 bases, J lost 3 bases, and 5 bases stayed unmatched. Looked up from germline, CDR1 is SGHAT and CDR2 is FQNNGV. The CDR3 extends over 15 amino acids. This CDR3 reads CASSQRTSGGYEQYF. CDR3 coding DNA: TGTGCCAGCAGTCAAAGGACTAGCGGGGGCTACGAGCAGTACTTC.

The chain uses TRBV3-1 and TRBJ2-1, with TRBD1 identical over 9 bases. Germline trimming cut 6 bases from V and 7 bases from J; bases unmatched to any gene: 13. Germline V gene sequence: CDR1 LGHDT, CDR2 YNNKEL (reference sequence). The CDR3 length is 16 residues. CDR3 in DNA: TGTGCCAGCAGTCAGAACCCCGGGACAGGGCTTAATGAGCAGTTCTTC. It specifies CASSQNPGTGLNEQFF.

The V call is TRBV20-1, the J call TRBJ2-3; D is ambiguous. Germline V gives CDR1 DFQATT, CDR2 SNEGSKA (reference sequence). This CDR3 comprises 15 residues. The V end lost 0 bases, the J end lost 0 bases, and 10 bases lay between the germline ends. The CDR3 DNA reads TGCAGTGCTAGAGAAGGGCCAACTAGCACAGATACGCAGTATTTT. Translation gives CSAREGPTSTDTQYF.

A few counts support this clonotype. The CDR3 is CASSLRLAGARGGEQYF. The CDR3, as DNA: TGTGCCAGCAGCTTACGCCTAGCGGGAGCCCGTGGGGGCGAGCAGTACTTC. The gene calls are TRBV7-2 and TRBJ2-7, with 10 bases matching TRBD2. J gave up 6 bases and V 2 bases, and 13 bases lay outside the gene matches. This CDR3 spans 17 amino acids. Per the germline V gene, CDR1 is SGHTA and CDR2 is FQGNSA.

This clonotype was counted a few times. The rearrangement joins TRBV20-1 to TRBJ2-1, with D perhaps matching TRBD1 or TRBD2 (5 bases each). The germline V gene has CDR1 DFQATT and CDR2 SNEGSKA (reference sequence). CDR3 length equals 15 residues. V was trimmed by 6 bases and J by 4 bases, leaving 19 bases between them. CDR3 loop: CSAENSGTVYNEQFF. CDR3 DNA sequence: TGCAGTGCGGAGAATTCCGGGACCGTTTACAATGAGCAGTTCTTC.

This clonotype was counted between two and nine times. The chain employs TRBV5-1 and TRBJ1-1; D remains unclear. V gave up 0 bases and J gave up 1 base, with 13 bases separating them. Germline CDR1 reads SGHRS; CDR2 reads YFSETQ. This CDR3 has 16 residues. The CDR3 sequence: CASSLGPDTSNTEAFF. CDR3 DNA sequence: TGCGCCAGCAGCTTGGGACCCGACACCTCGAACACTGAAGCTTTCTTT.

The V call is TRBV7-2, the J call TRBJ2-1; 8 bases agree with TRBD2. The CDR3 runs to 16 residues. Germline lookup yields CDR1 SGHTA and CDR2 FQGNSA. The J segment lost 8 bases and the V segment lost 3 bases, leaving 12 bases of the junction unmatched. CDR3 residues: CASSFPEAGEAHEQFF. For the CDR3, the DNA is TGTGCCAGCAGCTTCCCTGAAGCGGGAGAGGCCCATGAGCAGTTCTTC.

Many counts were recorded for this clonotype. The V and J genes are TRBV7-2 and TRBJ2-7; TRBD2 matches at 9 bases. The germline gives CDR1 SGHTA, CDR2 FQGNSA. The ends lost 4 bases at V and 3 bases at J; junction bases unmatched: 4. The CDR3 loop spans 14 amino acids. CDR3 region: CASSSQRGVYEQYF. In DNA, the CDR3 is TGTGCCAGCAGCTCTCAGCGGGGGGTCTACGAGCAGTACTTC. The full variable domain, its missing parts supplied by reference TRBV7-2 and TRBJ2-7, is GAGVSQSPSNKVTEKGKDVELRCDPISGHTALYWYRQSLGQGLEFLIYFQGNSAPDKSGLPSDRFSAERTGGSVSTLTIQRTQQEDSAVYLCASSSQRGVYEQYFGPGTRLTVT.

There are many counts of this clonotype. The rearrangement uses TRBV3-1 and TRBJ2-3; TRBD2 might be the D (7 bases). CDR3 size: 15 residues. Germline lookup yields CDR1 LGHDT and CDR2 YNNKEL (reference sequence). Deletions cut 5 bases from V and 4 bases from J, with 16 bases between. The CDR3 region has the DNA TGTGCCAGCAGCTGGGGAGGGGGTGCGTCAGATACGCAGTATTTT. Protein sequence: CASSWGGGASDTQYF.